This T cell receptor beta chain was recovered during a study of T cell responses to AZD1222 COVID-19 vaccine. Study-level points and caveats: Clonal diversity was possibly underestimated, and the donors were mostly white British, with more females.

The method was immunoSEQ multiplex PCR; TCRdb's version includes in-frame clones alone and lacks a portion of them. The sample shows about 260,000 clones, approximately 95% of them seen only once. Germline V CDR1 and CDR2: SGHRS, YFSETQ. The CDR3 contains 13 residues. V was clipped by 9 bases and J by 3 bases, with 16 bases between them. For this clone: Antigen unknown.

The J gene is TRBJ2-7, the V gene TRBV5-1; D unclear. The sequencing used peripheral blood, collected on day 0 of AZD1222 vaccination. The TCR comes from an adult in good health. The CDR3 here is CATSIGSDYEQYF. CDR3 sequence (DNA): TGCGCCACCAGTATAGGATCGGACTACGAGCAGTACTTC.